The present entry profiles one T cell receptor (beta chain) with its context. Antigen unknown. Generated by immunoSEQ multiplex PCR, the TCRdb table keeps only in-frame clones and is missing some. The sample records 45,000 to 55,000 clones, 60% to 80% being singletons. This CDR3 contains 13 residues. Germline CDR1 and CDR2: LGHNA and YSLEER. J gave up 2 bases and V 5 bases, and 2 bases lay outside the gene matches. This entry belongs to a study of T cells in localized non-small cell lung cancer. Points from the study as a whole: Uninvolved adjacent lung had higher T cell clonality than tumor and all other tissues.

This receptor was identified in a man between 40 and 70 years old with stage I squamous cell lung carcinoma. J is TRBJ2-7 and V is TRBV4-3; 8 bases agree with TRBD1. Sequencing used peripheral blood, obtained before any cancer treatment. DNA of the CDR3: TGCGCCAGCAGCGAACAGGGGGCCTACGAGCAGTACTTC. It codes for CASSEQGAYEQYF.